The present TCR beta chain was sequenced within a study of T cells in Graves' hyperthyroidism and ophthalmopathy. This clonotype has at least ten counts. The target antigen is unknown. An absence of ophthalmopathy progression within 18 months meant stable Graves' hyperthyroidism. Germline-derived CDR1 and CDR2 are MDHEN and SYDVKM. The CDR3 extends over 14 amino acids. V lost 6 bases, J lost 4 bases, and 8 bases stayed unmatched. Amplification yielded TCR beta CDR3 regions, with RNA transcripts as the source. HTBI primers were the set used in a first-round RT-PCR of the TCR CDR3. TCRdb reprocessed the multiplex PCR reads via MiXCR and lists one record per CDR3 protein. The repertoire holds 500,000 to 650,000 distinct CDR3 sequences, with 14% as singletons. The study, taken as a whole, reports: Peripheral blood also featured most of the thyroid clonotypes expanded above 0.001.

The rearrangement joins TRBV28 to TRBJ1-2, with 7 bases that match TRBD1. The clonotype originates from a woman aged 40 to 50 with Graves' hyperthyroidism. The sample was blood. The CDR3 coding sequence is TGTGCCAGCAGCGGAACCGGGACAGCCTATGGCTACACCTTC. This encodes CASSGTGTAYGYTF.